The rows below give T cell receptor beta chains drawn from one sample of a study of shared clonotypes between healthy human individuals. TCRdb's copy holds only in-frame clones and misses some; the assay was immunoSEQ multiplex PCR. The table includes more than 2,000,000 clones, approximately 95% detected once. Sequenced input: naive CD4+ T cells from PBMCs. These receptors were obtained from a man aged 18-30 years in good health. Some clones in this sample may be carry-over from other donors' samples. Both conserved end residues are part of each CDR3. The D gene is left open where the match is weak. Not all rows give a size; the values are once, few, many and, for expanded clones, a class.

j_call	clone_size	v_call	cdr3_length	d_call	cdr3_aa	cdr3_nt
TRBJ2-3	NA	TRBV7-2	13	NA	CASSFQPPDTQYF	TGTGCCAGCAGCTTTCAACCGCCGGATACGCAGTATTTT
TRBJ2-1	NA	TRBV2	15	TRBD2	CASSGLAGSYNEQFF	TGTGCCAGCAGTGGCCTAGCGGGCTCCTACAATGAGCAGTTCTTC
TRBJ1-1	NA	TRBV6-5	12	NA	CASWGTSTEAFF	TGTGCCAGCTGGGGTACTAGCACTGAAGCTTTCTTT
TRBJ2-5	NA	TRBV5-1	14	NA	CASSFEDGKETQYF	TGCGCCAGCAGCTTCGAAGACGGGAAAGAGACCCAGTACTTC
TRBJ1-2	NA	TRBV5-4	16	TRBD1	CASSLGAGQENYGYTF	TGTGCCAGCAGCTTGGGTGCGGGACAGGAGAACTATGGCTACACCTTC
TRBJ2-7	NA	TRBV18	15	TRBD1	CASSSLGTGPYEQYF	TGTGCCAGCTCATCGCTCGGGACAGGACCCTACGAGCAGTACTTC
TRBJ2-2	NA	TRBV7-2	15	TRBD2	CASSRTSGNTGELFF	TGTGCCAGCAGCCGGACTAGCGGAAACACCGGGGAGCTGTTTTTT
TRBJ1-5	NA	TRBV19	18	NA	CASSMALTWDLGNQPQHF	TGTGCCAGTAGTATGGCGCTGACTTGGGACCTCGGGAATCAGCCCCAGCATTTT
TRBJ2-5	once	TRBV29-1	14	TRBD1	CSVARDRVQETQYF	TGCAGCGTAGCCAGGGACAGGGTTCAAGAGACCCAGTACTTC
TRBJ2-7	NA	TRBV5-4	16	TRBD2	CASIHNDRDGRYEQYF	TGTGCCAGCATCCATAATGACCGGGACGGGAGGTACGAGCAGTACTTC
TRBJ2-2	NA	TRBV19	20	NA	CASSPPSGSLRGLGTGELFF	TGTGCCAGTAGTCCACCAAGTGGGAGCTTGAGGGGTTTGGGCACCGGGGAGCTGTTTTTT
TRBJ2-2	NA	TRBV7-8	16	NA	CASSFRGPGSFGELFF	TGTGCCAGCAGCTTCCGAGGGCCGGGATCTTTCGGGGAGCTGTTTTTT
TRBJ1-5	NA	TRBV7-3	15	NA	CASSSLSGVNQPQHF	TGTGCCAGCAGCTCCCTCTCAGGAGTCAATCAGCCCCAGCATTTT
TRBJ2-1	NA	TRBV9	16	TRBD2	CASSERTSGPYNEQFF	TGTGCCAGCAGCGAGAGGACTAGCGGCCCCTACAATGAGCAGTTCTTC
TRBJ2-7	NA	TRBV29-1	14	TRBD1	CSVHTPRTGDEQYF	TGCAGCGTTCACACCCCGAGGACAGGGGACGAGCAGTACTTC
TRBJ1-2	NA	TRBV15	15	TRBD1	CATSRDRTGGSGYTF	TGTGCCACCAGCAGAGATAGAACAGGGGGCTCTGGCTACACCTTC
TRBJ2-5	NA	TRBV18	16	TRBD1	CASSSRRGGTGETQYF	TGTGCCAGCTCTAGCCGAAGAGGGGGCACAGGGGAGACCCAGTACTTC
TRBJ1-1	NA	TRBV5-4	13	NA	CASSRDRDTEAFF	TGTGCCAGCAGCCGAGACCGAGACACTGAAGCTTTCTTT
TRBJ1-5	NA	TRBV27	18	NA	CASSRSGRGRSRNQPQHF	TGTGCCAGCAGCAGATCAGGCCGGGGGCGGTCACGCAATCAGCCCCAGCATTTT
TRBJ2-2	NA	TRBV7-3	16	NA	CASSLNGRANTGELFF	TGTGCCAGCAGCTTAAACGGCAGAGCGAACACCGGGGAGCTGTTTTTT